This T cell receptor (beta chain) was documented in a study of cytomegalovirus exposure and HLA in healthy donors. Study as a whole: Around 180 million T cells yielded 117 million unique TCR beta sequences in earlier analysis. Study-level points and caveats: The study listed approximately 170 cytomegalovirus-associated TCR beta chains. A reported reduction in N-insertions relative to the roughly 670-donor mean was seen in an Asian-associated ancestry cluster in a later analysis.

The length of the CDR3 is 16 residues. J was trimmed by 2 bases and V by 4 bases; bases with no gene match: 10. Germline CDR1 and CDR2: SGHNT and YYREEE (reference sequence). Amplification used 60 Vbeta primers and 13 Jbeta primers. Sequenced by immunoSEQ multiplex PCR; TCRdb stores in-frame clones only, minus some. The repertoire consists of 100,000 to 150,000 clones, with 74% occurring once and the leading ten covering approximately 6.4%. Worth noting for this clone: The antigen is undetermined.

The sequencing input was PBMCs. V usage is TRBV5-4 and J usage is TRBJ2-3, with 7 bases identical to TRBD2. This TCR was recovered from a woman in her forties or fifties in good health and CMV-seropositive. CDR3 loop: CASSNRDYSYTDTQYF. The CDR3 DNA follows: TGTGCCAGCAGCAACCGGGACTACAGCTACACAGATACGCAGTATTTT. Looking up the rest from reference TRBV5-4 and TRBJ2-3 gives the full variable domain: ETGVTQSPTHLIKTRGQQVTLRCSSQSGHNTVSWYQQALGQGPQFIFQYYREEENGRGNFPPRFSGLQFPNYSSELNVNALELDDSALYLCASSNRDYSYTDTQYFGPGTRLTVL.